This T cell receptor beta chain comes out of a study of immune evolution from preneoplasia to lung adenocarcinoma. About the research overall: HLA loss of heterozygosity: roughly 6.6% AIS, about 15% MIA, 30% to 35% ADC, none AAH.

Nucleic acids came from premalignant or tumor cells enriched by macro-dissection. Repertoires were generated with immunoSEQ multiplex PCR, while TCRdb's copy carries only in-frame clones and drops some. The sample carries about 14,000 clones, 85% recorded once. Notes on the study in general: Normal lung had the highest top T cell clone frequencies. Later-stage lesions appeared to have more T cells, more diversity, less clonality.

Note on this clone: Its antigen remains unknown.

Germline CDR1 and CDR2: SGHAT and FQNNGV. The CDR3 is 16 residues long. Trimming at V came to 5 bases and at J to 7 bases, leaving 13 bases not matched to a gene. The TCR sequence derives from a donor older than 65 with lung adenocarcinoma. The chain links TRBV11-2 to TRBJ2-7, with 11 bases matching TRBD2. Sequencing input: FFPE lung adenocarcinoma in situ tissue. This chain's CDR3 is CASSRAIAGGLGEQYF. In nucleotides, the CDR3 is TGTGCCAGCAGCAGGGCCATAGCGGGAGGGCTAGGAGAGCAGTACTTC. Variable domain in full (rest from reference TRBV11-2 and TRBJ2-7): EAGVAQSPRYKIIEKRQSVAFWCNPISGHATLYWYQQILGQGPKLLIQFQNNGVVDDSQLPKDRFSAERLKGVDSTLKIQPAKLEDSAVYLCASSRAIAGGLGEQYFGPGTRLTVT.